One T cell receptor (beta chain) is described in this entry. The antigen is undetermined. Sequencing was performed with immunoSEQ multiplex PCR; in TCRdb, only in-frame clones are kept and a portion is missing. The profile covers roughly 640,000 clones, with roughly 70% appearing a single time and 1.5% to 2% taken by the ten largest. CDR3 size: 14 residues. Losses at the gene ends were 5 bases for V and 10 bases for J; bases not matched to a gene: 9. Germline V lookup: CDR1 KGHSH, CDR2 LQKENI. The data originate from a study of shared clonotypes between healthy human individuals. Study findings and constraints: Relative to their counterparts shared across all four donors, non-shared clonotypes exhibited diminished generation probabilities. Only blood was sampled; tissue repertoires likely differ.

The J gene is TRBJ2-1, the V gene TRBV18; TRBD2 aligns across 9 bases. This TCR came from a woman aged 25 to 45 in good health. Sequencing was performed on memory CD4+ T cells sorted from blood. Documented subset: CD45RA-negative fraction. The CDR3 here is CASSSGTSRTEQFF. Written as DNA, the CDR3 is TGTGCCAGCTCATCCGGGACTAGCCGGACGGAGCAGTTCTTC. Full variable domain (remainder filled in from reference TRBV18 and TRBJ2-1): NAGVMQNPRHLVRRRGQEARLRCSPMKGHSHVYWYRQLPEEGLKFMVYLQKENIIDESGMPKERFSAEFPKEGPSILRIQQVVRGDSAAYFCASSSGTSRTEQFFGPGTRLTVL.